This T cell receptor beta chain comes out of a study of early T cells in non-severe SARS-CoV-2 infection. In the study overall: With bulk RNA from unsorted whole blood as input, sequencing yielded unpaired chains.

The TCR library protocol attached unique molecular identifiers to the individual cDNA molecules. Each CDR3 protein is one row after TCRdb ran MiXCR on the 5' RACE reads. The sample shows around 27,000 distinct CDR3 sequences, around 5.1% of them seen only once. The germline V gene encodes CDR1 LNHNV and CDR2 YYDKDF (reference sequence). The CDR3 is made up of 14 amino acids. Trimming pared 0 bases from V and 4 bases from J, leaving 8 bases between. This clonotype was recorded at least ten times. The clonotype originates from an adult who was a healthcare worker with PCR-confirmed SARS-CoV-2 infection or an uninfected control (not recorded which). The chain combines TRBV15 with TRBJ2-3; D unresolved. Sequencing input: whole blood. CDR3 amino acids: CATSRDSGPDTQYF. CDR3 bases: TGTGCCACCAGCAGAGATTCCGGACCAGATACGCAGTATTTT.